These 12 T cell receptor beta chains were all obtained from the same sample, sequenced in a study of T cell responses to AZD1222 COVID-19 vaccine. Profiled with immunoSEQ multiplex PCR; TCRdb holds only in-frame clones, not every one. Of approximately 190,000 clones listed, roughly 93% are singletons. This specimen consisted of peripheral blood, obtained on day 0 of AZD1222 vaccination. The origin of the receptors is an adult in good health.

CDR3 amino acids: CASSPWTGEGEQYF. CDR3 DNA: TGTGCCAGCAGCCCGTGGACAGGGGAGGGGGAGCAGTACTTC. The rearrangement uses TRBV11-2 and TRBJ2-7, with TRBD1 identical over 9 bases. Trimming took 5 bases from V and 7 from J; bases not matched to a gene: 9. Germline CDR1 is SGHAT and CDR2 is FQNNGV. This CDR3 is 14 amino acids long.

CDR3 region: CASSLLGLEDQETQYF. In DNA form, the CDR3 reads TGTGCCAGCAGTTTATTGGGACTAGAGGACCAAGAGACCCAGTACTTC. The rearrangement joins TRBV27 to TRBJ2-5; TRBD2 matches 8 bases. V was pared by 1 base and J by 0 bases, with 4 bases of the junction left unmatched. The germline gives CDR1 MNHEY, CDR2 SMNVEV (reference sequence). The CDR3 is made up of 16 amino acids.

This chain uses TRBV5-4 with TRBJ1-6, with a possible D match to TRBD1 (6 bases). V was cut by 0 bases and J by 9 bases, with 16 bases left in between. Germline CDR1 is SGHNT and CDR2 is YYREEE (reference sequence). This CDR3 is 16 amino acids long. The CDR3 region is CASSLEQGMRGSPLHF. The CDR3 bases are TGTGCCAGCAGCTTGGAGCAGGGGATGAGAGGTTCACCCCTCCACTTT.

V gene TRBV28 combines with J gene TRBJ2-7; D perhaps matches TRBD1 (6 bases). The germline gives CDR1 MDHEN, CDR2 SYDVKM. CDR3 length: 16 amino acids. The V gene lost 3 bases and the J gene lost 3 bases, with 18 bases spanning the gap. This CDR3 reads CASSFQNRAEGYEQYF. CDR3 in DNA: TGTGCCAGCAGTTTTCAGAACAGGGCCGAAGGCTACGAGCAGTACTTC. The whole variable domain, filled in from reference TRBV28 and TRBJ2-7, reads DVKVTQSSRYLVKRTGEKVFLECVQDMDHENMFWYRQDPGLGLRLIYFSYDVKMKEKGDIPEGYSVSREKKERFSLILESASTNQTSMYLCASSFQNRAEGYEQYFGPGTRLTVT.

J is TRBJ2-1 and V is TRBV18; 9 bases map to TRBD2. This CDR3 has 16 residues. The V gene end was trimmed by 3 bases and the J gene end by 3 bases; junction bases not matched to a gene: 6. Germline V gene data show CDR1 as KGHSH and CDR2 as LQKENI. In nucleotides, the CDR3 is TGTGCCAGCTCACCTCGCGGGGGGGCCGGCTACAATGAGCAGTTCTTC. Translating gives CASSPRGGAGYNEQFF.

The gene calls are TRBV25-1 and TRBJ1-5; D is unclear. V lost 4 bases to trimming and J lost 2 bases, with 12 bases between them. The CDR3 loop spans 15 amino acids. The V gene's germline CDR1 is MGHDK and CDR2 SYGVNS. The CDR3, as DNA: TGTGCCAGCAGTGCGGCCGAATTAGGCAATCAGCCCCAGCATTTT. Translation gives CASSAAELGNQPQHF.

The rearrangement uses TRBV7-8 and TRBJ1-1; possibly TRBD1 for D (6 bases). The CDR3 totals 16 residues. Germline CDR1 SGHVS, CDR2 FQNEAQ. The ends were cut back, 7 bases at V and 4 bases at J, with 22 bases in the middle. CDR3 DNA: TGTGCCAGCACCCGAAGATCGGGGGGCAAGGGCACTGAAGCTTTCTTT. Encoded protein: CASTRRSGGKGTEAFF.

This chain connects TRBV4-1 to TRBJ1-2; no clear D gene. V shed 1 base and J shed 1 base, with 7 bases lying between them. Germline V gene lookup returns CDR1 MGHRA and CDR2 YSYEKL. This CDR3 has 14 amino acids. In DNA, the CDR3 is TGCGCCAGCAGCCAAGGACGGCTTAACTATGGCTACACCTTC. Protein product: CASSQGRLNYGYTF.

The CDR3 region has the DNA TGCGCCAGCAGCCAAGCGGGACCCCAATCCCAAAATGAGCAGTTCTTC. Its protein is CASSQAGPQSQNEQFF. The V gene is TRBV4-1, the J gene TRBJ2-1; D may correspond to TRBD1 or TRBD2 (5 bases each). The CDR3 sequence is 16 residues long. Per the germline V gene, CDR1 is MGHRA and CDR2 is YSYEKL. Deletions cut 1 base from V and 7 bases from J, with 17 bases between.

V usage is TRBV20-1 and J usage is TRBJ1-5; no clear D. This CDR3 has 12 amino acids. The ends were cut back, 6 bases at V and 4 bases at J, with 10 bases in the middle. Germline V gives CDR1 DFQATT, CDR2 SNEGSKA (reference sequence). The chain's CDR3 is CSASGLNQPQHF. In DNA form, the CDR3 reads TGCAGTGCGAGTGGGTTGAATCAGCCCCAGCATTTT.

The gene calls are TRBV7-8 and TRBJ2-7, with 9 nucleotides matching TRBD1. There are 16 residues in the CDR3. V lost 4 bases, J lost 2 bases, and 9 bases stayed unmatched. The germline V gene has CDR1 SGHVS and CDR2 FQNEAQ. The CDR3 DNA is TGTGCCAGCAGCTCCAAAGACAGGGGGGTAACCTACGAGCAGTACTTC. Protein product: CASSSKDRGVTYEQYF. Complete variable domain (other parts from reference TRBV7-8 and TRBJ2-7): GAGVSQSPRYKVAKRGQDVALRCDPISGHVSLFWYQQALGQGPEFLTYFQNEAQLDKSGLPSDRFFAERPEGSVSTLKIQRTQQEDSAVYLCASSSKDRGVTYEQYFGPGTRLTVT.

This rearrangement joins TRBV5-1 to TRBJ2-3; D call uncertain. Germline V gene data show CDR1 as SGHRS and CDR2 as YFSETQ. V was shortened by 4 bases and J by 0 bases, with 9 bases between the two germline ends. The CDR3 is 14 residues long. The CDR3 DNA is TGCGCCAGCAGCCTTACAGCTAGCACAGATACGCAGTATTTT. The encoded protein is CASSLTASTDTQYF.